Presented here are 3 T cell receptor beta chains from one specimen sequenced in a study of blood T cell repertoires in COVID-19. Assay: immunoSEQ multiplex PCR; the TCRdb copy retains only in-frame clones and omits some. The sample lists more than 200,000 clones, 70% to 90% occurring once. The specimen sequenced was peripheral blood. The receptors derive from an older woman with COVID-19, enrolled during active disease.

This sequence joins TRBV10-2 and TRBJ2-1, with a weak D call TRBD2 (6 bases). V shed 2 bases and J shed 4 bases, with 6 bases lying between them. Per the germline V gene, CDR1 is WSHSY and CDR2 is SAAADI. The CDR3 is 13 residues long. CDR3 DNA sequence: TGCGCCAGCAGTGAGCGGGGGTACAATGAGCAGTTCTTC. It codes for CASSERGYNEQFF.

The table lists this clone with a count of one. The rearrangement joins TRBV28 to TRBJ2-1; 8 positions match TRBD2. CDR1 is MDHEN, CDR2 SYDVKM, per germline. Unmatched junction bases numbered 16, after V lost 6 bases and J lost 6 bases. The CDR3 is made up of 17 amino acids. CDR3 protein: CASSPPLVGGRSNEQFF. CDR3 sequence (DNA): TGTGCCAGCAGCCCACCCCTGGTGGGCGGGAGGAGCAATGAGCAGTTCTTC.

This clone appeared a few times. The genes are TRBV4-2 and TRBJ2-7, with D perhaps TRBD2 (6 bases). With 0 bases removed from V and 10 bases from J, the gap between germline ends came to 13 bases. Per the germline V gene, CDR1 is LGHNA and CDR2 is YNFKEQ. The CDR3 is made up of 13 amino acids. CDR3 sequence reads: CASSQELTRDQYF. CDR3 sequence (DNA): TGTGCCAGCAGCCAAGAACTTACGCGGGACCAGTACTTC.